This T cell receptor (beta chain) was captured by sequencing in a study of blood T cells in healthy people across ages. A J-beta primer mix and a sample-barcoded 5' primer were used in a second PCR of about 6 to 12 cycles. TCRdb re-called the 5' RACE reads with MiXCR, one entry per CDR3 protein. The sample yields over 450,000 distinct CDR3 sequences, less than 25% seen once. The CDR3 is 14 amino acids. Trimming removed 2 bases at V and 7 bases at J, with 14 bases between. The germline V gene has CDR1 MNHEY and CDR2 SVGAGI. This clonotype was detected many times. These data were likewise used in another study, on T cells of mothers and their children.

The J gene is TRBJ1-2, the V gene TRBV6-5; weak D call: TRBD1 (5 bases). Sequencing was performed on blood. The sequence derives from a boy younger than 18 in good health. CDR3 in DNA: TGTGCCAGCAGTTACAGCTCTGGAGGGGCTGGCTACACCTTC. Its translation: CASSYSSGGAGYTF.